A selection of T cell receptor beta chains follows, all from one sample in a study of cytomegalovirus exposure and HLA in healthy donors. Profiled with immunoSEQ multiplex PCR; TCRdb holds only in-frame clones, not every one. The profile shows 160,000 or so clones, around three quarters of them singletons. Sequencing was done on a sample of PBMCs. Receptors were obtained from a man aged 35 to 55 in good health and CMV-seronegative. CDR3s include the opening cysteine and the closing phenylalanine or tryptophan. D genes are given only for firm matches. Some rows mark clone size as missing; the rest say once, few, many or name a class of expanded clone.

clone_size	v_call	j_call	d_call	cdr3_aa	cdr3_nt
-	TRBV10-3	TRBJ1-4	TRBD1	CAIGQGIEKLFF	TGTGCCATCGGACAGGGCATCGAAAAACTGTTTTTT
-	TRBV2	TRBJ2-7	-	CASIPEVGAFEQYF	TGTGCCAGCATTCCTGAGGTAGGGGCGTTCGAGCAGTACTTC
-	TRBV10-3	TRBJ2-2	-	CAISERREPLGELFF	TGTGCCATCAGTGAGCGGAGGGAGCCACTCGGGGAGCTGTTTTTT
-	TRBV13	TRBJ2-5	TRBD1	CASSSSRQGLSGGRQETQYF	TGTGCCAGCAGCTCCAGCCGACAGGGGCTAAGTGGCGGGCGCCAAGAGACCCAGTACTTC
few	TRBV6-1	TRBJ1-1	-	CASSERRGNTEAFF	TGTGCCAGCAGTGAACGGCGGGGGAACACTGAAGCTTTCTTT
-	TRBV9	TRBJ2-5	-	CASSVSGLETQYF	TGTGCCAGCAGCGTGAGTGGGCTAGAGACCCAGTACTTC
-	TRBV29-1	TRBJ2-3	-	CSVTGQSTDTQYF	TGCAGCGTTACGGGACAAAGCACAGATACGCAGTATTTT
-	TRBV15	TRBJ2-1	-	CATSRGSSLHSRNEQFF	TGTGCCACCAGCAGAGGTTCTAGCCTCCACTCTAGGAATGAGCAGTTCTTC
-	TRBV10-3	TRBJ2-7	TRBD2	CAISGTSGRESYEQYF	TGTGCCATCAGTGGTACTAGCGGGAGGGAATCCTACGAGCAGTACTTC
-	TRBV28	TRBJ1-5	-	CASIQGGNQPQHF	TGTGCCAGCATTCAAGGGGGCAATCAGCCCCAGCATTTT
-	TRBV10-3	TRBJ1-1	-	CAIGRQNTEAFF	TGTGCCATCGGGAGGCAGAACACTGAAGCTTTCTTT
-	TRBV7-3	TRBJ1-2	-	CASSYGEGYGYTF	TGTGCCAGCAGCTACGGGGAAGGATACGGCTACACCTTC
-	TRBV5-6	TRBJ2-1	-	CASGTNQKSSYNEQFF	TGTGCCAGCGGGACAAACCAGAAGAGCTCCTACAATGAGCAGTTCTTC
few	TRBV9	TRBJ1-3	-	CASSVDGSSGNTIYF	TGTGCCAGCAGCGTAGACGGGAGCTCTGGAAACACCATATATTTT
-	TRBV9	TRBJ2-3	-	CASSVGRTDTQYF	TGTGCCAGCAGCGTAGGGAGGACAGATACGCAGTATTTT
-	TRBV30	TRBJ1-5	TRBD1	CAWSAPGQGPANQPQHF	TGTGCCTGGAGTGCCCCGGGACAGGGACCCGCAAATCAGCCCCAGCATTTT
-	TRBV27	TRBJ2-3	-	CATGGLPGDTQYF	TGTGCCACCGGGGGTTTACCGGGAGATACGCAGTATTTT
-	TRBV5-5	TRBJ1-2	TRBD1	CASSTLRGPLGYGYTF	TGTGCCAGCAGCACACTCAGGGGGCCCCTCGGCTATGGCTACACCTTC
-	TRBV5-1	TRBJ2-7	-	CASSFRTRSYEQYF	TGCGCCAGCAGCTTCCGGACACGCTCCTACGAGCAGTACTTC
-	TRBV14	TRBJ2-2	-	CASSQQRAAGELFF	TGTGCCAGCAGCCAACAACGTGCGGCCGGGGAGCTGTTTTTT
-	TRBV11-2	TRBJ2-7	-	CASSWGETYEQYF	TGTGCCAGCTCCTGGGGGGAAACCTACGAGCAGTACTTC
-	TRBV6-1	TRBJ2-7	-	CASSALGGQYF	TGTGCCAGCAGTGCGTTAGGGGGGCAGTACTTC
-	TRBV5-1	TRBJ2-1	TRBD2	CASSLIGLADEQFF	TGCGCCAGCAGCTTGATCGGGCTAGCGGATGAGCAGTTCTTC
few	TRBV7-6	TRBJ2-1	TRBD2	CASSLGTSGTQGQFF	TGTGCCAGCAGCTTAGGGACTAGCGGGACCCAAGGGCAGTTCTTC
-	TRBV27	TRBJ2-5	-	CASSFRGSRQETQYF	TGTGCCAGCAGTTTCAGGGGTTCGCGACAAGAGACCCAGTACTTC
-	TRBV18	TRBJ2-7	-	CASSPRQQGTLTYEQYF	TGTGCCAGCTCACCACGCCAACAGGGGACTCTTACCTACGAGCAGTACTTC
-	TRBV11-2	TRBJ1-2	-	CASSLGSNYGYTF	TGTGCCAGCAGCTTAGGCAGTAACTATGGCTACACCTTC
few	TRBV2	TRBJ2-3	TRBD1	CASSLGQVSDTQYF	TGTGCCAGCAGTCTAGGACAGGTATCAGATACGCAGTATTTT
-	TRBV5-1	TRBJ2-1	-	CASSLTTVPYNEQFF	TGCGCCAGCAGCCTAACGACAGTCCCCTACAATGAGCAGTTCTTC
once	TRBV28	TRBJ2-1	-	CASSLWTAYNEQFF	TGTGCCAGCAGTCTCTGGACAGCTTACAATGAGCAGTTCTTC
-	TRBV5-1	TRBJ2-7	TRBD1	CASSLRTGVLEQYF	TGCGCCAGCAGCTTGAGGACAGGGGTGCTTGAGCAGTACTTC
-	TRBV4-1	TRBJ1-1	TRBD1	CASSHSPDRGGTEAFF	TGCGCCAGCAGCCATTCCCCGGACAGGGGAGGAACTGAAGCTTTCTTT
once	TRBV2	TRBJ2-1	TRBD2	CASIIPGTSGGYEQFF	TGTGCCAGCATTATACCCGGGACTAGCGGAGGATATGAGCAGTTCTTC
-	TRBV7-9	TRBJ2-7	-	CASSLSYEQYF	TGTGCCAGCAGCTTATCTTACGAGCAGTACTTC
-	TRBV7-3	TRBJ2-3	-	CASSLYIPDTQYF	TGTGCCAGCAGCCTTTATATCCCAGATACGCAGTATTTT
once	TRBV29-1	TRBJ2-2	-	CSVVALGNLTGELFF	TGCAGCGTCGTGGCCCTTGGTAACCTCACCGGGGAGCTGTTTTTT
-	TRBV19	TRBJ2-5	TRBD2	CASSISGTSGFSLQETQYF	TGTGCCAGTAGTATATCCGGGACTAGCGGGTTTAGCCTCCAAGAGACCCAGTACTTC
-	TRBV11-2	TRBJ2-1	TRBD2	CASSLGLDNEQFF	TGTGCCAGCAGCCTCGGACTAGACAATGAGCAGTTCTTC